Sequencing of this T cell receptor beta chain was carried out in a study of T cell repertoires in cytomegalovirus infection (dated by TCRdb to the late 2010s). Regarding the study in general: Because public TCR beta signatures pointed to carriage of CMV infection together with the matching HLA type, the HLA type of each donor mattered for the analysis. Findings and caveats that apply to the study as a whole: The ex vivo response was dominated by HLA-C-restricted CMV-specific TCR beta clonotypes, and the single most frequent clonotype in two of eight donors was supplied by these HLA-C-restricted clonotypes. Carriers of CMV infection plus the relevant HLA type were discriminated by the cumulative frequency of public TCR beta family members in the study cohort and in an independent roughly 400-donor cohort.

The reads were generated on an Illumina HiSeq 1500. TCRdb handled the public reads itself, with Q25 trimming in fastp and clone calling in MiXCR, and kept productive beta chains. A single entry per CDR3 protein holds the most common genes and DNA from its merged rows. For this sample there are around 740,000 distinct CDR3 sequences; 35% to 45% appear just once. 2.8% of the sample comes from the top ten. This clonotype was detected ten times or more. Its specific antigen is unknown. No clone much larger than this one lies a single base away; base qualities are absent. The CDR3 has 16 amino acids, counting the end cysteine and phenylalanine. CDR3 DNA is the only sequence kept; it has 48 bases, read in frame from the first base. V is trimmed back by 7 bases and J by 2 bases, and the junction contains 10 bases that no gene match accounts for. CDR1 SGHVS and CDR2 FQNEAQ are derived from the germline V gene.

This receptor was taken from a human donor in good health (CMV status not recorded). Some clones in this sample may be carry-over from other donors' samples. Sequences were obtained from PBMCs. The V and J segments used are TRBV7-8 and TRBJ2-1; 8 middle bases align to TRBD2. The CDR3 region: CASNRGGTGPYNEQFF. In nucleotide form, the sequence is TGTGCCAGCAACCGGGGGGGGACTGGCCCCTACAATGAGCAGTTCTTC. Reference TRBV7-8 and TRBJ2-1 proteins supply the regions before and after the CDR3; the full variable domain is: GAGVSQSPRYKVAKRGQDVALRCDPISGHVSLFWYQQALGQGPEFLTYFQNEAQLDKSGLPSDRFFAERPEGSVSTLKIQRTQQEDSAVYLCASNRGGTGPYNEQFFGPGTRLTVL.